These 25 T cell receptor beta chains share one sample of origin, sequenced in a study of shared clonotypes between healthy human individuals. Sequenced by immunoSEQ multiplex PCR; TCRdb stores in-frame clones only, minus some. This sample has some 500,000 clones, with about 96% found just once. The sequencing input was naive CD4+ T cells sorted from blood. Subset defined: CD45RA+ positively selected. Every receptor here comes from a young woman in good health.

V gene TRBV6-5 combines with J gene TRBJ1-5; possibly TRBD1 for D (5 bases). Trimming pared 6 bases from V and 2 bases from J, leaving 14 bases between. This CDR3 comprises 15 residues. The germline V gene encodes CDR1 MNHEY and CDR2 SVGAGI. CDR3 DNA: TGTGCCAGCAGCTCAAGGGGAGGGCGCAATCAGCCCCAGCATTTT. Translated, it gives CASSSRGGRNQPQHF.

The chain joins TRBV28 to TRBJ2-6, with D perhaps TRBD1 or TRBD2 (5 bases each). Trimming cost V 5 bases and J 0 bases, with 11 bases left between them. Germline V lookup: CDR1 MDHEN, CDR2 SYDVKM. The CDR3 is 16 residues long. The CDR3 region is CASSGTPSSGANVLTF. The CDR3 nucleotides read TGTGCCAGCAGTGGGACCCCAAGCTCTGGGGCCAACGTCCTGACTTTC.

This clone was seen just once. The chain uses TRBV10-3 and TRBJ1-1; a weak D match, TRBD1 (5 bases). The germline V and J ends were trimmed by 7 bases and 3 bases, with 9 bases remaining between them. This CDR3 spans 12 amino acids. Germline V CDR1 and CDR2: ENHRY, SYGVKD. Written as DNA, the CDR3 is TGTGCCATCACCAGAGGGGACACTGAAGCTTTCTTT. This translates into CAITRGDTEAFF.

The chain is built from TRBV28 and TRBJ1-2, with 9 bases aligning to TRBD1. With V trimmed by 7 bases and J by 7 bases, 7 bases remained unmatched. CDR1 is MDHEN, CDR2 SYDVKM, per germline. The CDR3 contains 13 residues. The CDR3 here is CASKDRGVGGYTF. The CDR3 DNA reads as TGTGCCAGCAAGGACAGGGGAGTTGGTGGCTACACCTTC.

The chain uses TRBV28 and TRBJ1-6; the D gene is possibly TRBD1 (5 bases). The germline gives CDR1 MDHEN, CDR2 SYDVKM. Trimming removed 6 bases at V and 10 bases at J, with 10 bases between. CDR3 length: 12 amino acids. CDR3 protein: CASSLWGSPLHF. As DNA, the CDR3 is TGTGCCAGCAGCCTTTGGGGCTCACCCCTCCACTTT.

This clone was observed a single time. V is TRBV29-1 and J is TRBJ1-1; 10 bases align to TRBD1. Germline CDR1 reads SQVTM; CDR2 reads ANQGSEA. J was trimmed by 3 bases and V by 4 bases; bases with no gene match: 2. The CDR3 has 13 amino acids. CDR3 nucleotides: TGCAGCGTTGCTGGACAGGGGGACACTGAAGCTTTCTTT. Translation: CSVAGQGDTEAFF.

The chain joins TRBV11-2 to TRBJ1-3; possible D gene TRBD1, 5 bases. The V gene lost 1 base and the J gene lost 0 bases, with 10 bases spanning the gap. Germline V gene data show CDR1 as SGHAT and CDR2 as FQNNGV. The CDR3 length is 16 residues. The CDR3 DNA reads TGTGCCAGCAGCTTAGGGGCAGGGCACTCTGGAAACACCATATATTTT. Encoded protein: CASSLGAGHSGNTIYF. Together with reference TRBV11-2 and TRBJ1-3, the CDR3 gives the full variable domain: EAGVAQSPRYKIIEKRQSVAFWCNPISGHATLYWYQQILGQGPKLLIQFQNNGVVDDSQLPKDRFSAERLKGVDSTLKIQPAKLEDSAVYLCASSLGAGHSGNTIYFGEGSWLTVV.

V gene TRBV19 combines with J gene TRBJ2-7; 10 bases agree with TRBD1. The CDR3 is made up of 14 amino acids. Germline loops: CDR1 LNHDA, CDR2 SQIVND (reference sequence). V was clipped by 3 bases and J by 3 bases; unmatched bases: 2. The CDR3 here is CASSIGTGDYEQYF. The CDR3 DNA reads TGTGCCAGTAGTATTGGGACAGGGGACTACGAGCAGTACTTC.

The count of this clone is one. The chain combines TRBV21-1 with TRBJ2-1; TRBD2 reflects the table's D call only, with no check against the DNA. TRBV21-1 is a listed pseudogene. The CDR3 length is 20 residues. For the CDR3, the DNA is TGTGCCAGCAGCAAAAGCCAGGGGGCAAAACCAGCGGGAGGTTACAATGAGCAGTTCTTC. Translating it yields CASSKSQGAKPAGGYNEQFF.

The rearrangement uses TRBV2 and TRBJ2-3; 12 bases align to TRBD2. This CDR3 is built from 17 residues. V was pared by 7 bases and J by 0 bases, with 8 bases of the junction left unmatched. Looked up from germline, CDR1 is SNHLY and CDR2 is FYNNEI. In DNA form, the CDR3 reads TGTGCCAGCACGGGACTAGCGGGCCAGCTAAGCACAGATACGCAGTATTTT. The encoded protein is CASTGLAGQLSTDTQYF.

This clone was recorded once. This chain connects TRBV27 to TRBJ2-1; D may match TRBD1 or TRBD2 (5 bases each). V was clipped by 6 bases and J by 2 bases, with 17 bases between them. Germline values: CDR1 MNHEY, CDR2 SMNVEV (reference sequence). CDR3 size: 16 residues. The CDR3 reads CASSLRAGRAYNEQFF. Written as DNA, the CDR3 is TGTGCCAGCAGCCTTCGGGCGGGCAGGGCCTACAATGAGCAGTTCTTC.

The CDR3 here is CASRSQRPGAYEQYF. The CDR3 nucleotides read TGTGCCAGCAGGTCGCAACGGCCGGGAGCCTACGAGCAGTACTTC. This sequence joins TRBV11-1 and TRBJ2-7, with D possibly TRBD2 on 6 matching bases. CDR3 length: 15 residues. Trimming cost V 6 bases and J 2 bases, with 17 bases left between them. Germline V gene data show CDR1 as SGHAT and CDR2 as FQDESV (reference sequence). Filled out from reference TRBV11-1 and TRBJ2-7, the complete variable domain reads EAEVAQSPRYKITEKSQAVAFWCDPISGHATLYWYRQILGQGPELLVQFQDESVVDDSQLPKDRFSAERLKGVDSTLKIQPAELGDSAMYLCASRSQRPGAYEQYFGPGTRLTVT.

The V call is TRBV5-1, the J call TRBJ1-2, with a possible D match to TRBD1 (6 bases). Germline V gene data show CDR1 as SGHRS and CDR2 as YFSETQ. The V and J ends lost 0 bases and 4 bases respectively, with 25 bases between them. The CDR3 spans 19 residues. CDR3 protein: CASSLDRGTHDRWIYGYTF. CDR3 DNA: TGCGCCAGCAGCTTGGACCGGGGTACGCACGACAGGTGGATCTATGGCTACACCTTC. The full variable domain, with the rest looked up from reference TRBV5-1 and TRBJ1-2, is KAGVTQTPRYLIKTRGQQVTLSCSPISGHRSVSWYQQTPGQGLQFLFEYFSETQRNKGNFPGRFSGRQFSNSRSEMNVSTLELGDSALYLCASSLDRGTHDRWIYGYTFGSGTRLTVV.

For the CDR3, the DNA is TGTGCCAGCAGTTACGAAAGCGGGAGTTGGCAAGAGACCCAGTACTTC. It yields the protein CASSYESGSWQETQYF. V usage is TRBV6-5 and J usage is TRBJ2-5; TRBD2 aligns across 8 bases. V shed 2 bases, J shed 2 bases, and the junction held 7 bases outside the gene matches. The CDR3 is 16 amino acids. Germline CDR1 is MNHEY and CDR2 is SVGAGI.

The rearrangement uses TRBV30 and TRBJ2-3, with TRBD2 matching over 8 bases. Germline loops: CDR1 GTSNPN, CDR2 SVGIG (reference sequence). Trimming cost V 1 base and J 4 bases; bases outside gene matches: 4. The CDR3 length is 14 residues. CDR3: CAWSGAGVADTQYF. DNA for the CDR3: TGTGCCTGGAGTGGAGCGGGAGTAGCAGATACGCAGTATTTT.

V is TRBV21-1 and J is TRBJ2-1; TRBD2 is the table's D call and was not checked against the DNA. TRBV21-1 is a listed pseudogene. The CDR3 is 20 amino acids. The CDR3: CASSKAKGRASQIPGSEQFF. CDR3 nucleotides: TGTGCCAGCAGCAAAGCGAAAGGCAGAGCTTCCCAAATTCCGGGGAGTGAGCAGTTCTTC.

The chain links TRBV4-1 to TRBJ1-2; a weak D match, TRBD1 (5 bases). The V and J ends lost 0 bases and 3 bases respectively, with 14 bases between them. Germline CDR1 reads MGHRA; CDR2 reads YSYEKL. The CDR3 is 16 residues long. Written as DNA, the CDR3 is TGCGCCAGCAGCCAAGAGGCGCGGGGCCGGGACTATGGCTACACCTTC. It is translated as CASSQEARGRDYGYTF.

The gene calls are TRBV6-6 and TRBJ1-1; the D gene is possibly TRBD1 (6 bases). Germline CDR1 is MNHNY and CDR2 is SVGAGI (reference sequence). Trimming shortened V by 2 bases and J by 1 base, and 8 bases separated the two germline ends. This CDR3 comprises 14 residues. The CDR3 region has the DNA TGTGCCAGCAGTTACAGGGGACAGAACACTGAAGCTTTCTTT. Translating gives CASSYRGQNTEAFF.

This chain joins TRBV6-1 and TRBJ1-1; D not certain. CDR3 length: 13 residues. V gave up 6 bases and J gave up 3 bases, with 11 bases separating them. In germline, CDR1 is MNHNS, CDR2 SASEGT. Here the CDR3 reads CASRWSEDTEAFF. The DNA of the CDR3 is TGTGCCAGCAGATGGAGCGAGGACACTGAAGCTTTCTTT.

This rearrangement joins TRBV11-2 to TRBJ2-2; perhaps TRBD2 as D (5 bases). V was pared by 6 bases and J by 4 bases, with 21 bases between. Germline lookup yields CDR1 SGHAT and CDR2 FQNNGV. The CDR3 has 17 residues. CDR3: CASSSRWLRSGTGELFF. CDR3 DNA sequence: TGTGCCAGCAGTTCCAGATGGCTAAGGAGCGGCACCGGGGAGCTGTTTTTT.

The V gene is TRBV19, the J gene TRBJ1-5; D is perhaps TRBD1 (6 bases). The germline V and J ends were trimmed by 1 base and 3 bases, with 10 bases remaining between them. CDR1 LNHDA and CDR2 SQIVND come from the germline V gene (reference sequence). This CDR3 has 15 amino acids. Here the CDR3 reads CASSIARQVNQPQHF. CDR3 nucleotide sequence: TGTGCCAGTAGTATAGCCAGACAGGTCAATCAGCCCCAGCATTTT.

The chain recombines TRBV4-1 with TRBJ2-3; 13 nucleotides line up with TRBD2. The CDR3 length is 17 residues. After removal of 4 bases from V and 0 bases from J, the junction contained 4 bases not matched to a gene. The germline CDR1 and CDR2 sequences are MGHRA and YSYEKL. DNA for the CDR3: TGCGCCAGCAGCCGGACTAGCGGGAGTGCTAGCACAGATACGCAGTATTTT. This codes for CASSRTSGSASTDTQYF.

For this clone: In the same sample, other DNA sequences code for this CDR3. The CDR3 protein is CASSLTSGSSYNEQFF. The CDR3 coding sequence is TGCGCCAGCAGCTTGACTAGCGGGAGTTCCTACAATGAGCAGTTCTTC. The chain uses TRBV5-1 and TRBJ2-1; TRBD2 matches at 11 bases. The CDR3 spans 16 residues. After removal of 1 base from V and 1 base from J, the junction contained 1 base not matched to a gene. Germline assignment: CDR1 SGHRS and CDR2 YFSETQ.

About this clone: Germline is not matched at one junction end, which may reflect a read error. The chain has TRBV13 and TRBJ1-2; D is undetermined. Looked up from germline, CDR1 is PRHDT and CDR2 is FYEKMQ (reference sequence). The CDR3 runs to 14 residues. As DNA, the CDR3 is TGTGCCAGCACCTTAGCCGGCCTTACGGGTGGCTACACCTTC. Its protein is CASTLAGLTGGYTF.

V gene TRBV28 combines with J gene TRBJ1-2; D is unresolved. The germline CDR1 and CDR2 sequences are MDHEN and SYDVKM. CDR3 length: 13 residues. V was pared by 4 bases and J by 6 bases, with 12 bases between. The CDR3 DNA sequence: TGTGCCAGCAGTTACGAGAAACGGCATGGCTACACCTTC. Residues: CASSYEKRHGYTF.